Following are 7 T cell receptor beta chains from one sample sequenced in a study of T cells after yellow fever vaccination. TCRdb reprocessed the 5' RACE reads via MiXCR and lists one record per CDR3 protein. The repertoire holds about 260,000 distinct CDR3 sequences, under 15% seen once, with 0.4% to 0.65% in the top ten. The sequenced sample was CD4+ T cells sorted from PBMCs, obtained 45 days after the yellow fever booster vaccination. These receptors all come from a man aged 25 to 45 who received the YFV17D yellow fever vaccine.

The gene calls are TRBV24-1 and TRBJ2-7; the D gene is possibly TRBD2 (6 bases). V was cut by 6 bases and J by 3 bases, with 8 bases left in between. Per the germline V gene, CDR1 is KGHDR and CDR2 is SFDVKD. The length of the CDR3 is 12 residues. CDR3: CATSSGGYEQYF. The CDR3 DNA reads as TGTGCCACCAGTTCCGGGGGCTACGAGCAGTACTTC.

This clonotype has ten or more counts. The V gene is TRBV5-5, the J gene TRBJ2-3, with no clear D. V was cut by 3 bases and J by 1 base, with 12 bases left in between. This CDR3 is 15 amino acids long. Germline CDR1 and CDR2: SGHKS and YYEKEE (reference sequence). The CDR3 sequence: CASSSKVTGTDTQYF. CDR3 sequence (DNA): TGTGCCAGCAGCTCGAAGGTAACGGGCACAGATACGCAGTATTTT.

This clonotype was detected only a few times. J is TRBJ2-3 and V is TRBV9; D is unresolved. The germline V gene encodes CDR1 SGDLS and CDR2 YYNGEE. CDR3 length: 14 amino acids. Trimming removed 0 bases from V and 4 bases from J, with 9 bases in between. The CDR3 is CASSVAYPADTQYF. The CDR3, as DNA: TGTGCCAGCAGCGTAGCCTATCCCGCAGATACGCAGTATTTT.

The V call is TRBV12-3 or TRBV12-4, the J call TRBJ2-3, with no clear D. The CDR3 contains 14 residues. V gave up 3 bases and J gave up 2 bases, with 9 bases separating them. CDR3 nucleotides: TGTGCCAGCAGTTTGGGCAGGCTCACAGATACGCAGTATTTT. Encoded protein: CASSLGRLTDTQYF.

The sample holds many counts of this clonotype. V gene TRBV7-2 combines with J gene TRBJ2-5, with D possibly TRBD1 on 6 matching bases. Germline CDR1 reads SGHTA; CDR2 reads FQGNSA. There are 14 residues in the CDR3. V was trimmed by 5 bases and J by 3 bases, leaving 13 bases between them. CDR3 nucleotides: TGTGCCAGCAGCCCTACTAACAGGGAAGAGACCCAGTACTTC. Translating it yields CASSPTNREETQYF.

At least ten counts were recorded for this clonotype. The CDR3 DNA reads as TGTGCCAGCAGCCGGCCCGAAGGGATCCATGAGCAGTTCTTC. Translating gives CASSRPEGIHEQFF. The chain joins TRBV5-6 to TRBJ2-1; D is ambiguous. CDR1 and CDR2 from the germline V gene are SGHDT and YYEEEE. V shed 4 bases and J shed 8 bases, with 16 bases lying between them. The CDR3 covers 14 residues.

V gene TRBV25-1 combines with J gene TRBJ2-2; tentatively, D is TRBD2 (5 bases). Germline CDR1 reads MGHDK; CDR2 reads SYGVNS. The CDR3 extends over 14 amino acids. Trimming removed 3 bases from V and 6 bases from J, with 11 bases in between. CDR3 residues: CASSDSAAAGELFF. CDR3 nucleotides: TGTGCCAGCAGTGATTCGGCAGCGGCCGGGGAGCTGTTTTTT.